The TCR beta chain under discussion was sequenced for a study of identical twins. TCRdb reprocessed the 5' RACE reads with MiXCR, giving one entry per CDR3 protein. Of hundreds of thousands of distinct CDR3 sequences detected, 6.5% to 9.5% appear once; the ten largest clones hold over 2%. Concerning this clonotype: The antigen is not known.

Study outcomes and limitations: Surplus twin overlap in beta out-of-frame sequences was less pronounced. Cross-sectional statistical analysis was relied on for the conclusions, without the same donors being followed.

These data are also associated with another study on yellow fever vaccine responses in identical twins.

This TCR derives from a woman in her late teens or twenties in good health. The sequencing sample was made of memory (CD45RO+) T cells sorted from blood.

The CDR3 reads CASSLGAGLETQYF. CDR3 DNA: TGTGCCAGCAGCTTGGGAGCAGGGTTGGAGACCCAGTACTTC. The chain carries TRBV11-2 and TRBJ2-5, with D perhaps TRBD1 or TRBD2 (5 bases each). The germline V and J ends were trimmed by 3 bases and 5 bases, with 13 bases remaining between them. This CDR3 contains 14 residues. In germline, CDR1 is SGHAT, CDR2 FQNNGV.